The T cell receptor (beta chain) under discussion was sequenced for a study of PD-L1 blockade in urothelial cancer. In the study overall: Analyzed time points were 3 weeks (second dose) and 6 weeks after therapy began.

Clones were sequenced by immunoSEQ multiplex PCR, and TCRdb holds only the in-frame ones, with some missing. The table shows tens of thousands of clones, with 90% occurring only once. Deletions cut 3 bases from V and 1 base from J, with 12 bases between. CDR1 and CDR2 (germline): MNHEY, SMNVEV (reference sequence). This CDR3 spans 15 amino acids. This rearrangement joins TRBV27 to TRBJ1-1, with D unclear. This sequence was found in a man between 60 and 75 years old with urothelial cancer. Specimen: PBMCs, collected around atezolizumab (anti-PD-L1) treatment. The CDR3 bases are TGTGCCAGCAGTTTCGTCCCTGGAGCGAACACTGAAGCTTTCTTT. It encodes CASSFVPGANTEAFF.